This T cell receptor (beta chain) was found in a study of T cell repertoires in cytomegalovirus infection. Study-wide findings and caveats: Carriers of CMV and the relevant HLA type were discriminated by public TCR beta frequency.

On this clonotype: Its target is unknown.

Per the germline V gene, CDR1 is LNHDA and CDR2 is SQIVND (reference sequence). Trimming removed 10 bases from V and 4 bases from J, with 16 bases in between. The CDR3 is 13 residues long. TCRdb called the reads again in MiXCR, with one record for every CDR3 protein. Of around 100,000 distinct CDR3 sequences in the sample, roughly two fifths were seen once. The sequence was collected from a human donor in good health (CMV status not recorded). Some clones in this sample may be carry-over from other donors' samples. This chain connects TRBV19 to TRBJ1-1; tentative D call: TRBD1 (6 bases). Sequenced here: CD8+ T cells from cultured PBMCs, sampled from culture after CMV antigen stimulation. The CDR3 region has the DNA TGTGCCACCCCGGCCCCCAGGGGCACTGAAGCTTTCTTT. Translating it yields CATPAPRGTEAFF.